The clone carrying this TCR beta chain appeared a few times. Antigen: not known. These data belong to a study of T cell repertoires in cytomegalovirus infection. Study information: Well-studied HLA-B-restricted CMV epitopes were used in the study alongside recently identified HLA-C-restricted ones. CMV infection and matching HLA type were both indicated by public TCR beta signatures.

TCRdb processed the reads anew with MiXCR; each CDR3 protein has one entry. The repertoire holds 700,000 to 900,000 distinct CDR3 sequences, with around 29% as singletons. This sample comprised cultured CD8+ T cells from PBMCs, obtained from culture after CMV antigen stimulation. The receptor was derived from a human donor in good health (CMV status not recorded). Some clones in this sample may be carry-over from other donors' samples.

The CDR3 bases are TGTGCCAGCAGTTTAGAGGGGGCCGACCACCCAGATACGCAGTATTTT. Translating it yields CASSLEGADHPDTQYF. The chain is built from TRBV27 and TRBJ2-3; 7 bases line up with TRBD1. CDR1 and CDR2 from the germline V gene are MNHEY and SMNVEV (reference sequence). The CDR3 loop spans 16 amino acids. Trimming removed 2 bases from V and 4 bases from J; junction bases left unmatched: 9.